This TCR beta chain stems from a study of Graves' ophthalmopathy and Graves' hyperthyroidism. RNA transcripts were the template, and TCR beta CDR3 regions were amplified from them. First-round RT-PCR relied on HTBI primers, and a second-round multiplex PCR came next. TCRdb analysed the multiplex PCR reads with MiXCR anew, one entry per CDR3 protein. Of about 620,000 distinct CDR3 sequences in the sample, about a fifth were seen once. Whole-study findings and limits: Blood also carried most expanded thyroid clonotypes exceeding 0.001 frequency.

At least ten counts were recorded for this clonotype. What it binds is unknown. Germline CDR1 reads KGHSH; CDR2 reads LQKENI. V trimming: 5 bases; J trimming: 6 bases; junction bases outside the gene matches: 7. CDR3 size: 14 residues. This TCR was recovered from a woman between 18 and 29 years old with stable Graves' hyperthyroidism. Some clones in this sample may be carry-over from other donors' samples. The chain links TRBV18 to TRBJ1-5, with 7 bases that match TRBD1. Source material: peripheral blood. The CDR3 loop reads CASSDREWTQPQHF. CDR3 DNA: TGTGCCAGCTCAGACAGGGAATGGACTCAGCCCCAGCATTTT.